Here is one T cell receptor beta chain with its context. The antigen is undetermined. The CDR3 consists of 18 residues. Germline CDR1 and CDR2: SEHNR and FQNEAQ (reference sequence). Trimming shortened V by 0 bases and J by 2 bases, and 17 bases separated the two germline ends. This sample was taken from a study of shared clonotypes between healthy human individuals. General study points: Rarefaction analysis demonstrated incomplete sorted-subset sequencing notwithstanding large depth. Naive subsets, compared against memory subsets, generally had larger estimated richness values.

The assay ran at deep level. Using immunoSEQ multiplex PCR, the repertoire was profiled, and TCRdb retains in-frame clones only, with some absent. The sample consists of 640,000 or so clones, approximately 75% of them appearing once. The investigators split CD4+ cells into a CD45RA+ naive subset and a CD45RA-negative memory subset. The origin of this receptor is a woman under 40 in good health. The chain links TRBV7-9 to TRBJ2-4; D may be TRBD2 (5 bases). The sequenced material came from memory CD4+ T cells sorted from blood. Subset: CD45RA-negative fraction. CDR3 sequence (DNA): TGTGCCAGCAGCTTAGCGGATGGCGGGTCGGAGTCCAAAAACATTCAGTACTTC. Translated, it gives CASSLADGGSESKNIQYF.